This entry concerns a single TCR beta chain. The antigen it binds to is not known. No per-base quality is available; no much larger clone lies one base away. Participants in the prospective study were enrolled through a virtual design, were aged roughly 18 to 100 years, and lived in 24 United States geographic areas. In the prospective study, participants were assigned to cohorts based on the clinical history participants reported in a screening survey and a study questionnaire. In the prospective study, mobile phlebotomists collected whole blood, serum and a nasopharyngeal or oropharyngeal swab from each participant. Additional blood draws and questionnaires over an approximately 2-month period could optionally be provided by prospective study participants. Blood samples from the prospective study were shipped frozen or at room temperature prior to DNA extraction. The germline V gene provides CDR1 LGHNT and CDR2 FRNRAP. V is shortened by 8 bases, J by 5 bases, and the region joining them spans 22 bases. The cysteine opens and the phenylalanine closes a CDR3 of 15 amino acids. Here the CDR3 DNA is all that survives: 45 bases in frame from base 1.

TCRbeta CDR3 regions were amplified from genomic DNA by means of the immunoSEQ Assay, a bias-controlled multiplex PCR. As for the original processing: Within the assay, amplification of reference gene primers was used to estimate how many nucleated cells each sample contained. To quantify the absolute abundance of each unique TCRbeta CDR3 rearrangement, sequence reads were collapsed and filtered. For each sample, productive Simpson clonality was calculated by taking the square root of Simpson's diversity index across productive rearrangements. Sourced from immuneACCESS, this table was stored by TCRdb with only in-frame sequences that have V and J called. A share of the clones is absent; for the studies checked, an unresolved V gene accounts for under half, and the remainder has no known explanation. Clone size and V and J calls were adopted from that table, with D and trimming inferred from the DNA. The sample has 150,000 to 200,000 clones on record, about 86% of them singletons. Of the sample, around 3.6% is held by the ten largest clones.

This specimen comes from a study of blood T cell repertoires in COVID-19 (TCRdb year 2020). Background for the entire study: Samples from collaborators originated in the United States, Italy and Spain and spanned both the acute and convalescent phases of COVID-19. The prospective study material was composed of cDNA or gDNA derived from T cells, B-cell-depleted T cells, or PBMCs. The dataset comprised deeply sampled blood TCRbeta repertoires from subjects exposed to, actively infected with, or recovered from COVID-19. Samples came from the ongoing ImmuneRACE study (first 160 participants) plus 1,254 subjects from 6 global collaborators. Sample metadata almost always included a de-identified subject ID, COVID-19 status, age in years and sex. Where available, HLA class I and class II types were obtained from metadata supplied by the sample provider rather than from assay-based typing. The repertoires were released in a freely available public database meant as a resource for research on the immune response to SARS-CoV-2. The paper as a whole reports these results and caveats: The quantity of clinical and demographic metadata differed by source and by participant and was supplied without curation.

The specimen sequenced was PBMCs or T cells enriched from blood (not recorded which). The receptor chain draws on TRBV12-5 and TRBJ2-7; the D segment could be TRBD1, given 6 matching bases. This clonotype was obtained from a woman between 45 and 65 years old in a cohort exposed to, infected with or recovered from COVID-19 (not recorded which). The nucleotide sequence reads as follows: TGTGCTAGTTGGGGCCGCCGGGACATTCGCCACGAGCAGTACTTC. This yields the protein CASWGRRDIRHEQYF. With the portions outside the CDR3 filled from the reference TRBV12-5 and TRBJ2-7 genes, the complete variable region becomes DARVTQTPRHKVTEMGQEVTMRCQPILGHNTVFWYRQTMMQGLELLAYFRNRAPLDDSGMPKDRFSAEMPDATLATLKIQPSEPRDSAVYFCASWGRRDIRHEQYFGPGTRLTVT.